The present T cell receptor (beta chain) was sequenced within a study of blood T cells in healthy people across ages. The table lists this clonotype with a count of one. Individuals who donated were healthy Caucasians from Russia aged about 6 to 100. CDR3 length: 15 amino acids. The trim removed 0 bases at V and 6 bases at J, leaving 6 bases unmatched. Germline-derived CDR1 and CDR2 are MNHEY and SVGEGT. Next came a second PCR, run for about 7 to 12 cycles, which used a sample-barcoded 5' primer along with a J-beta primer mix. Researchers report that a template-switch adaptor with 12 random nucleotides tagged each cDNA molecule. TCRdb reprocessed the 5' RACE reads with MiXCR, giving one entry per CDR3 protein. The sample records a few hundred thousand distinct CDR3 sequences, 25% to 30% being singletons.

The rearrangement uses TRBV6-2 or TRBV6-3 and TRBJ2-7; 9 bases align to TRBD2. Sequenced input: blood. The TCR originated in a woman aged 70 to 79 in good health. The CDR3 reads CASSYSASGTGEQYF. DNA for the CDR3: TGTGCCAGCAGTTACTCGGCTAGCGGGACCGGCGAGCAGTACTTC.